Each of the 3 T cell receptor beta chains below was sequenced from the same sample in a study of OX40 agonist ivuxolimab in advanced cancers. This table comes from immunoSEQ multiplex PCR, and its TCRdb copy is limited to in-frame clones, with some not included. The sample consists of approximately 64,000 clones, around 85% of them appearing once. Sequencing used CD4+ or CD8+ T cells sorted from blood, obtained in a trial of the OX40 agonist ivuxolimab. The receptors shown here come from an adult with an advanced solid tumor such as melanoma, head and neck, liver or kidney cancer.

This rearrangement joins TRBV5-4 to TRBJ1-1; D uncertain. The CDR3 runs to 13 residues. The ends were cut back, 4 bases at V and 3 bases at J, with 10 bases in the middle. Germline CDR1 and CDR2: SGHNT and YYREEE (reference sequence). The CDR3 DNA sequence: TGTGCCAGCAGCCGCCCTATGGACACTGAAGCTTTCTTT. Its protein product is CASSRPMDTEAFF.

As to this clone: At one end, the junction sequence differs from germline, possibly due to a read error. CDR3 in amino acids: CASSTGGEETQYF. The CDR3 DNA is TGTGCTAGCAGTACCGGGGGGGAAGAGACCCAGTACTTC. V usage is TRBV7-7 and J usage is TRBJ2-5, with TRBD2 matching 8 bases. CDR3 length equals 13 residues. Germline values: CDR1 SSHAT, CDR2 FNYEAQ (reference sequence).

The rearrangement links TRBV18 to TRBJ1-5; D is unclear. V lost 0 bases to trimming and J lost 7 bases, with 10 bases between them. The germline V gene encodes CDR1 KGHSH and CDR2 LQKENI. This CDR3 spans 14 amino acids. CDR3 loop: CASSPPSQTQPQHF. DNA of the CDR3: TGTGCCAGCTCACCACCCTCCCAGACACAGCCCCAGCATTTT.